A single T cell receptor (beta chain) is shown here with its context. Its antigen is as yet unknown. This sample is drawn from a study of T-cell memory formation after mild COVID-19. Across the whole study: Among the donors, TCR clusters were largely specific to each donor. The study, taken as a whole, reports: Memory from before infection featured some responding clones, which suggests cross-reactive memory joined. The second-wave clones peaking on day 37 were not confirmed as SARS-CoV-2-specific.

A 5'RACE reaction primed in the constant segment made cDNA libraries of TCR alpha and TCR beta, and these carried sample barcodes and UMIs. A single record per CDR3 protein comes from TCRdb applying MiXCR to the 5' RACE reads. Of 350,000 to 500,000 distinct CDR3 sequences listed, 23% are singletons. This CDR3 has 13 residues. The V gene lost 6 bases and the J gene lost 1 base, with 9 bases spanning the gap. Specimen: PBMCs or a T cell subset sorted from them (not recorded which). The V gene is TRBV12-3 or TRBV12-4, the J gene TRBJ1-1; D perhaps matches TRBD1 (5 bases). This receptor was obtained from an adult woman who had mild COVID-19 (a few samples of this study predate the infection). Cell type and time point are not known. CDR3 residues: CASRARENTEAFF. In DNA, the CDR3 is TGTGCCAGCAGGGCCAGGGAGAACACTGAAGCTTTCTTT.